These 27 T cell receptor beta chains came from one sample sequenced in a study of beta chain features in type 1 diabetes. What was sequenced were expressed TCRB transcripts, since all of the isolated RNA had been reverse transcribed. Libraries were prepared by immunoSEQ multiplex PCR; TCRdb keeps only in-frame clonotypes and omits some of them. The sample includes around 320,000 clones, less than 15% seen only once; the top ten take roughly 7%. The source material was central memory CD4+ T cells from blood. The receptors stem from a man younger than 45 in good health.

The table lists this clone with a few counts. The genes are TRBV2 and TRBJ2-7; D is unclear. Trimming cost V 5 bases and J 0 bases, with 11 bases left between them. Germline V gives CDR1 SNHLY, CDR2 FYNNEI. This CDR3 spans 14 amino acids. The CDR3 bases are TGTGCCAGCAGTACGGGTCGCCGCTCCTACGAGCAGTACGTC. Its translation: CASSTGRRSYEQYV.

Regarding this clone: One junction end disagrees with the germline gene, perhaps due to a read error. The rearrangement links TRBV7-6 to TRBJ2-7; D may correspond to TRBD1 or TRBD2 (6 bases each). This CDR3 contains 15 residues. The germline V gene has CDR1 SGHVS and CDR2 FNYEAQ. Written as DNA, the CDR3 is TGTGCCAGCAGCTTAACAGGGACTCCTCAGTTGGAGCTGTACTTC. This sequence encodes CASSLTGTPQLELYF.

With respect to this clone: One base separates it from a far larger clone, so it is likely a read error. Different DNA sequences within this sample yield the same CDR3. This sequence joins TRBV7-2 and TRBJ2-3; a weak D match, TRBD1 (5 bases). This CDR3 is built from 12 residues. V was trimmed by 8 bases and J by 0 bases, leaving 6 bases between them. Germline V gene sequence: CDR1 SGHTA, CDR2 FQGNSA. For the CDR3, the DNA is TGTGCCAGCCGACAGAGCACAGATACGCAGTATTTT. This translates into CASRQSTDTQYF.

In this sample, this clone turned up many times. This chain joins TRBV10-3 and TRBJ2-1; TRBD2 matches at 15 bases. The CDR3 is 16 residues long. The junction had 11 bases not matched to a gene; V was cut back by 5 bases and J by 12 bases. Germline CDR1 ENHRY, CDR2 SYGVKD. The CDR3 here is CAISPTGLAGGVGQFF. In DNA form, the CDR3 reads TGTGCCATCAGTCCTACGGGACTAGCGGGAGGAGTTGGGCAGTTCTTC.

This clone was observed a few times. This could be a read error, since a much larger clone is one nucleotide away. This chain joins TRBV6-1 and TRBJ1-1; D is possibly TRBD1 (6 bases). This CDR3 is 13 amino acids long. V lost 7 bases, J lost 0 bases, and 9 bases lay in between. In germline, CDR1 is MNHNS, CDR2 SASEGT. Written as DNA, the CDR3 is TGTGCCAGCACCCGGGACATGAACACTGAAGCTTTCTTT. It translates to CASTRDMNTEAFF.

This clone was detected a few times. CDR3 sequence: CATSRGGGYGYTF. CDR3 DNA: TGTGCCACCAGCAGAGGAGGGGGATATGGCTACACCTTC. This chain links TRBV15 with TRBJ1-2, with D maybe TRBD1 (6 bases). Trimming pared 1 base from V and 5 bases from J, leaving 8 bases between. There are 13 residues in the CDR3. Germline V gene data show CDR1 as LNHNV and CDR2 as YYDKDF (reference sequence).

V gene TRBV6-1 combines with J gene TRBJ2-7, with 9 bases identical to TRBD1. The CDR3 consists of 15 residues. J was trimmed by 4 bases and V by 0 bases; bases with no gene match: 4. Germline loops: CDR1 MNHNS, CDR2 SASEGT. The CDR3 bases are TGTGCCAGCAGTGAAGCGCCAGGACAGGGGTACGAGCAGTACGTC. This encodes CASSEAPGQGYEQYV.

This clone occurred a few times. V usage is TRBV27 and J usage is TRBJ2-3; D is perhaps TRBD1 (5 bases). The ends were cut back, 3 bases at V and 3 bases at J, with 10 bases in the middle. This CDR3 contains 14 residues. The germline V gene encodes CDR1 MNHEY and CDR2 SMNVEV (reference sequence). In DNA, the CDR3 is TGTGCCAGCAGTTTTTCCAGGGAAACAGATACGCAGTATTTT. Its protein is CASSFSRETDTQYF.

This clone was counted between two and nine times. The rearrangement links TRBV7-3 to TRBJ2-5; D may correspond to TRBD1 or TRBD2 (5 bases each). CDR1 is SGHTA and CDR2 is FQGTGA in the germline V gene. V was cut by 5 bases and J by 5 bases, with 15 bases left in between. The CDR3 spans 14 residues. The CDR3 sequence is CASSRPEAGETQYF. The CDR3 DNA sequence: TGTGCCAGCAGCCGCCCGGAGGCAGGGGAGACCCAGTACTTC. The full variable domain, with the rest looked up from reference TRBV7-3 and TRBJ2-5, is GAGVSQTPSNKVTEKGKYVELRCDPISGHTALYWYRQSLGQGPEFLIYFQGTGAADDSGLPNDRFFAVRPEGSVSTLKIQRTERGDSAVYLCASSRPEAGETQYFGPGTRLLVL.

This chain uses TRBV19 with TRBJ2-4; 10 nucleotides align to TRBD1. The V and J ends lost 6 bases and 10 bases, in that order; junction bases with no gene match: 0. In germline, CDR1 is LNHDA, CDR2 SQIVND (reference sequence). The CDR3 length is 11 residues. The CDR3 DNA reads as TGTGCCAGTAGGGGACAGGGGATTCAGTACTTC. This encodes CASRGQGIQYF.

For the CDR3, the DNA is TGTGCCAGCAGTTTAAGGTTCCAGCCCCAGCATTTT. Translating it yields CASSLRFQPQHF. This chain links TRBV28 with TRBJ1-5, with D uncertain. The germline CDR1 and CDR2 sequences are MDHEN and SYDVKM. The CDR3 contains 12 residues. Trimming removed 2 bases from V and 7 bases from J, with 6 bases in between.

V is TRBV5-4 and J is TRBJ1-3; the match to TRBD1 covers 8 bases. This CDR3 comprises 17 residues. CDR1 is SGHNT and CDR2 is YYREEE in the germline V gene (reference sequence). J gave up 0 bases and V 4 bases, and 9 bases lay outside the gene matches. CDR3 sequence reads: CASSMDRARSSGNTIYF. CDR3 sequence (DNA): TGTGCCAGCAGCATGGACAGGGCCAGAAGCTCTGGAAACACCATATATTTT.

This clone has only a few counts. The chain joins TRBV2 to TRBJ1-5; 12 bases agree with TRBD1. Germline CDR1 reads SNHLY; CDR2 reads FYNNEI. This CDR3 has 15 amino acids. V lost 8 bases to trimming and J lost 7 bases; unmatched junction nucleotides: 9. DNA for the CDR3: TGTGCCAGCCGTTTGGGACAGGGGGCCGGGCAGCCCCAGCATTTT. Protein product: CASRLGQGAGQPQHF.

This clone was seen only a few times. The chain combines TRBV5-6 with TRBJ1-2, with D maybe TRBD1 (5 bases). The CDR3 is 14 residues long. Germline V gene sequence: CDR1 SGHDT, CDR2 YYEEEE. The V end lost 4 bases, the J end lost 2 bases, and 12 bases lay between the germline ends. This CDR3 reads CASSKGTVNYGYTF. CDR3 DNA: TGTGCCAGCAGCAAAGGGACCGTAAACTATGGCTACACCTTC.

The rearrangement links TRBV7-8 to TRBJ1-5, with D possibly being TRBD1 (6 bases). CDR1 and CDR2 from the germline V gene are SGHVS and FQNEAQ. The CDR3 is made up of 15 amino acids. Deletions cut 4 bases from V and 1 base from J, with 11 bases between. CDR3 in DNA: TGTGCCAGCAGCTCGACAGGTTGGAGCAATCAGCCCCAGCATTTT. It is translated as CASSSTGWSNQPQHF.

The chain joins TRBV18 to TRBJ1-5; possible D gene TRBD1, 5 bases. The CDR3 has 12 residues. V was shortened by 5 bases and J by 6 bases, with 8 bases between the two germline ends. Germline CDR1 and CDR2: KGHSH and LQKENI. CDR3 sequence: CASSNGAQPQHF. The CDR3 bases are TGTGCCAGCTCAAACGGGGCTCAGCCCCAGCATTTT.

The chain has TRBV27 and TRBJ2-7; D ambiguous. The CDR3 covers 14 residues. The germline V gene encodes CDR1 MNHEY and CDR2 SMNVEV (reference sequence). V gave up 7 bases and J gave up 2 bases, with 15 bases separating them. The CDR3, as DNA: TGTGCCAGCAAGCATTCTTCGGCGGCCTACGAGCAGTACTTC. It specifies CASKHSSAAYEQYF.

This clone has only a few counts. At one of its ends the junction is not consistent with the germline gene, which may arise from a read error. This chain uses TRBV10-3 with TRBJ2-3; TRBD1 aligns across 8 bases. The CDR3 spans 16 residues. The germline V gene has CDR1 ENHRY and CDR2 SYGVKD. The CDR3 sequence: CASSNKQGGLTDTQYF. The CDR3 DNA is TGTGCCAGCAGTAACAAACAGGGGGGTCTCACAGATACGCAGTATTTT.

In nucleotides, the CDR3 is TGTGCCAGCAGAAGACCGCGGACTAGCGGGCAAGAGACCCAGTACTTC. It codes for CASRRPRTSGQETQYF. This chain connects TRBV7-8 to TRBJ2-5; 11 nucleotides agree with TRBD2. This CDR3 region has 16 residues. Germline V gives CDR1 SGHVS, CDR2 FQNEAQ. V shed 6 bases, J shed 2 bases, and the junction held 8 bases outside the gene matches. Full variable domain (outside the CDR3, taken from reference TRBV7-8 and TRBJ2-5): GAGVSQSPRYKVAKRGQDVALRCDPISGHVSLFWYQQALGQGPEFLTYFQNEAQLDKSGLPSDRFFAERPEGSVSTLKIQRTQQEDSAVYLCASRRPRTSGQETQYFGPGTRLLVL.

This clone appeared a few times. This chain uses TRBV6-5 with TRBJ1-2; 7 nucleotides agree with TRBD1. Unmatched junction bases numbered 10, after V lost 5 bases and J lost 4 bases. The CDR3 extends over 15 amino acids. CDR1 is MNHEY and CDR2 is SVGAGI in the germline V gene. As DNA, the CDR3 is TGTGCCAGCAGTCACAGGGGAGAGGGGGGCTATGGCTACACCTTC. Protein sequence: CASSHRGEGGYGYTF.

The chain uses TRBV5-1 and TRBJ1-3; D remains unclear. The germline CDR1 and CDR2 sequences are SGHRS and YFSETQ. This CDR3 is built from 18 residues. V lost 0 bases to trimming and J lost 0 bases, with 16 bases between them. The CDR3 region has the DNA TGCGCCAGCAGCTTGGTTCCTTCTTGGGCAGTCTCTGGAAACACCATATATTTT. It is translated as CASSLVPSWAVSGNTIYF.

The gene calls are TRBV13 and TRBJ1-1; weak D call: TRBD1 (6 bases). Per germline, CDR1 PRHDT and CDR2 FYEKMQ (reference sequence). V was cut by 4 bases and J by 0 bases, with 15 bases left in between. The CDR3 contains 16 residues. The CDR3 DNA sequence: TGTGCCAGCAGCTCAAGCCTCACAGGGATGAACACTGAAGCTTTCTTT. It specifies CASSSSLTGMNTEAFF.

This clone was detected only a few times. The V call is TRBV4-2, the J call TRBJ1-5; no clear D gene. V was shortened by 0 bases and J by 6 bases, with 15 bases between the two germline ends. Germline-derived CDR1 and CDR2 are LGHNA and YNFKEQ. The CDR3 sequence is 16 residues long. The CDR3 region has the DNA TGTGCCAGCAGCCAAGAACCTTACAGAAGTGGTCAGCCCCAGCATTTT. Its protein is CASSQEPYRSGQPQHF.

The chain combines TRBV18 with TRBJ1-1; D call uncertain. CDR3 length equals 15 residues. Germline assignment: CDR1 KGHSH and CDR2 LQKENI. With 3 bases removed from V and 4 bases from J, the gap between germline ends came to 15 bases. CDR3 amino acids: CASSPSIGGVTEAFF. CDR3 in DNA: TGTGCCAGCTCACCCTCGATAGGCGGGGTCACTGAAGCTTTCTTT.

The CDR3 DNA sequence: TGTGCCAGCAGTTACTGGCTCAGGGGGCCGATCGGCTACACCTTC. Translating gives CASSYWLRGPIGYTF. The chain employs TRBV6-5 and TRBJ1-2, with 8 bases lining up with TRBD1. V shed 1 base and J 8 bases; nucleotides not matched to a gene: 9. Germline V lookup: CDR1 MNHEY, CDR2 SVGAGI. The CDR3 runs 15 residues.

The CDR3, as DNA: TGCGCCAGCAGCCAAGAGACAGGAGATAATTCACCCCTCCACTTT. It specifies CASSQETGDNSPLHF. The V and J genes are TRBV4-1 and TRBJ1-6, with D maybe TRBD1 (6 bases). The CDR3 runs 15 residues. The V and J ends lost 0 bases and 5 bases respectively, with 8 bases between them. Germline V gene sequence: CDR1 MGHRA, CDR2 YSYEKL.

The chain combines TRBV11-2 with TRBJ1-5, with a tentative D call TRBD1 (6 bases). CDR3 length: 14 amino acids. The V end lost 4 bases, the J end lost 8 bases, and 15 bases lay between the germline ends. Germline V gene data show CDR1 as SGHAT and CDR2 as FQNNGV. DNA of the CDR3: TGTGCCAGCAGCTCTACGGGGGCCGAGGAGCCCCAGCATTTT. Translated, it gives CASSSTGAEEPQHF.